This T cell receptor (beta chain) was profiled in a study of shared clonotypes between healthy human individuals (dated by TCRdb to about 2020). With regard to the full study: The cohort comprised two women and three men aged 18 to 49 years. For each donor, three plates each were used for CD4 naive and CD4 memory, two plates were used for CD8 naive, and one plate was used for CD8 memory. Per donor, leukapheresis produced somewhere between about 0.94 and 9.5 billion PBMCs. To increase sequencing depth and limit assay-specific biases, TCR repertoire library preparation and sequencing were carried out by different laboratories using diverse techniques. To estimate repertoire size and how much clonotype sharing occurs between individuals, the study deeply sequenced the blood TCR repertoires of a handful of healthy adults.

As concerns this clone: No antigen is known for it. Base qualities are missing; no much larger clone stands one base away.

From a lookup of the germline V gene, CDR1 and CDR2 are SGDLS and YYNGEE. V loses 3 bases of germline sequence and J loses 6 bases, and the interval between the two ends is 13 bases. The CDR3 goes from the cysteine to the phenylalanine over 13 residues. This entry keeps only the CDR3 DNA: 39 bases, framed from base 1. Overall study outcomes, separate from this receptor: Compared with non-shared clonotypes, the clonotypes found in all four sorted-subset donors had higher generation probabilities. Sampling was restricted to blood, and TCR repertoires in tissues likely differ from the TCR repertoires found in blood. Based on pairwise subsampling, the degree of clonotype sharing among donors was expected to be affected by sequencing depth. Across a few donors, approximately 4.9% of naive CD4, 3.5% of naive CD8, approximately 2.5% of memory CD4, and approximately 0.4% of memory CD8 clonotypes were shared. Naive subsets generally had larger estimated clonotype richness than memory subsets. Even with the large sequencing depth, rarefaction of the sorted-subset datasets indicated that sequencing was incomplete. The small number of donors limited the genetic and exposure-history diversity represented.

Healthy HIV-negative adults with no recently reported acute infections or vaccinations were included as donors. All donors were Caucasian adults living in Nashville, Tennessee, USA. CD4+ T cells were enriched by magnetic negative selection; naive cells were then positively selected on CD45RA, and the negative fraction formed the memory subset. After blood collection by leukapheresis, PBMCs were isolated using Ficoll-Histopaque density gradient centrifugation and then cryopreserved in the vapor phase of liquid nitrogen. Analytical flow cytometry was used to check the purity and quantity of every magnetically sorted T cell population. Genomic DNA was isolated from each sorted fraction and quantified by UV absorbance on a Nanodrop 2000c. TCR CDR3 regions were amplified from genomic DNA by multiplex PCR using the deep immunoSEQ assay. Extracted genomic DNA from each cell subset was distributed evenly across all wells of several immunoSEQ 96-well plates, and each plate was treated as a replicate. For sorted subsets, about 220 ng of genomic DNA, equivalent to 25,000 to 35,000 T cell genomes, went into each replicate PCR. Purified libraries were measured with a Qubit 3.0 fluorometer, size-checked on a Bioanalyzer 2100, and measured again with the KAPA Library Quantification kit. Every immunoSEQ 96-well plate was sequenced on a separate single-read 150-cycle Illumina NextSeq 550 flow cell. The authors processed their data as follows. Because the immunoSEQ output held only junctional sequences and lacked quality scores, the filtering could not match the filtering applied to full-length reads. To assign V/J genes and CDR3, sequences were annotated using PyIR, a Python wrapper for IgBLAST v1.9, with IMGT germline references. Any read was removed if the V/J assignment was weak (E-value above 1e-6), the CDR3 was missing, or the read contained stop codons, out-of-frame junctions, or ambiguous translated residues. A V3J clonotype was defined by an identical inferred V gene, J gene, and CDR3 amino acid sequence. The percentage overlap between two repertoires was calculated by dividing the number of shared unique clonotypes by the size of the smaller repertoire. Richness of each repertoire was evaluated using RTK rarefaction, the Chao1 estimator, and Recon v2.1 estimates of unobserved clonotypes. Generation probabilities were computed with OLGA for all TCRbeta clonotypes obtained by the gDNA method from several donors. Not all clones reach the TCRdb copy of this immuneACCESS table, which keeps in-frame sequences only. Checked studies attribute under half of the gap to unresolved V genes and leave the rest unexplained. V and J calls and clone size come straight from that table; D and trimming were deduced from the DNA. This sample gives around 1.1 million clones in total; 75% to 85% of them show up just once. 0.6% to 0.7% of the sample is held by the ten biggest clonotypes.

The V gene is TRBV9 and the J gene is TRBJ2-7; the D gene is perhaps TRBD1, from 6 matching bases. The sequenced sample was memory CD4+ T cells from PBMCs. Explained via the paper, the cell subset or site label denotes: CD45RA-negative fraction. The sequence derives from a man between 18 and 35 years old in good health. Some clones in this sample may be carry-over from other donors' samples. CDR3 reads: CASSGSGTSEQYF. DNA sequence: TGTGCCAGCAGCGGATCCGGGACATCCGAGCAGTACTTC.